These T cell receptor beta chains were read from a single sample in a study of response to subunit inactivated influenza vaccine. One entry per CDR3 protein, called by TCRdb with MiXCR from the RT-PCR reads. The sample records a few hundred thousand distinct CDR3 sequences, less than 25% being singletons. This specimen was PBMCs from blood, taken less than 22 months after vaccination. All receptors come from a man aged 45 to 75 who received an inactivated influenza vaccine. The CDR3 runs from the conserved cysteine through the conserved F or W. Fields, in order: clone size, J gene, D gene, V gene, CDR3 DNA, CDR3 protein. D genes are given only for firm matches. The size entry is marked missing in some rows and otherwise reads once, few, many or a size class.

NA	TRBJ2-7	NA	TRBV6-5	TGTGCCAGCAGCCCAGGGGTGGTCCAGTACTTC	CASSPGVVQYF
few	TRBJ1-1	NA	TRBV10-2	TGCGCCAGCAGTGGGACCTACAGTTGGGACACTGAAGCTTTCTTT	CASSGTYSWDTEAFF
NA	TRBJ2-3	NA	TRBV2	TGTGCCAGCAGTGTCGGGAGAGGCACAGATACGCAGTATTTT	CASSVGRGTDTQYF
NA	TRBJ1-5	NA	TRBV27	TGTGCCAGCAGTTTATTCGGCAATCAGCCCCAGCATTTT	CASSLFGNQPQHF
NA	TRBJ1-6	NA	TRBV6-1	TGTGCCAGCAGCCAGAGGGTCGACAGCCAACGTAGCTCACCCCTCCACTTT	CASSQRVDSQRSSPLHF
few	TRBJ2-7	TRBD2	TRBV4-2	TGTGCCAGCAGCCAAGATTCGACCCTAGCGGGGCGCGAGCAGTACTTC	CASSQDSTLAGREQYF
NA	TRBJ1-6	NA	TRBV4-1	TGCGCCAGCAGCTTAACGCAGGGAACTGATTCACCCCTCCACTTT	CASSLTQGTDSPLHF
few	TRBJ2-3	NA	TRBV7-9	TGTGCCAGCAGACTAACAGGATCTAGCACAGATACGCAGTATTTT	CASRLTGSSTDTQYF
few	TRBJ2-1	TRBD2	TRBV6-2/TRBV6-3	TGTGCCAGCAGAACCACTAGCGGGAGGTACAATGAGCAGTTCTTC	CASRTTSGRYNEQFF
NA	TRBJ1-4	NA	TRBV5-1	TGCGCCAGCAGCACCCGGGGTAATGAAAAACTGTTTTTT	CASSTRGNEKLFF
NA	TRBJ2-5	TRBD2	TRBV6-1	TGTGCCAGCAGCCGCATGCCGGGGGGGGAGACCCAGTACTTC	CASSRMPGGETQYF
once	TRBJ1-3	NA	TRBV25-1	TGTGCCAGCAGTGATTTAGCGTCTGGAAACACCATATATTTT	CASSDLASGNTIYF
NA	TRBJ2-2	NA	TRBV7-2	TGTGCCAGCAGCTGGGGAGACACTTACACCGGGGAGCTGTTTTTT	CASSWGDTYTGELFF
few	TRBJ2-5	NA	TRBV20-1	TGCAGTGCTAGGGACACTAACCAAGAGACCCAGTACTTC	CSARDTNQETQYF
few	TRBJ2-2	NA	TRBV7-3	TGTGCCAGCACTATGCTGGGGGCCAACACCGGGGAGCTGTTTTTT	CASTMLGANTGELFF
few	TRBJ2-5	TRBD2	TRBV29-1	TGCAGCGTTGAAAGGACTAGCGGGAGACCCCAAGAGACCCAGTACTTC	CSVERTSGRPQETQYF
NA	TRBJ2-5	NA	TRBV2	TGTGCCAGCGAGATCCAAGAGACCCAGTACTTC	CASEIQETQYF
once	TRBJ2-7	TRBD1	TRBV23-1	TGCGCCAGCAGCAAACCCGGGACAGGGGAAATTTGCTACGAGCAGTACTTC	CASSKPGTGEICYEQYF
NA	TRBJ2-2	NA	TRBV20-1	TGCAGCACAAGGCCGAGACACAACACCGGGGAGCTGTTTTTT	CSTRPRHNTGELFF
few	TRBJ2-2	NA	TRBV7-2	TGTGCCAGCAGCTTAGACCCTGGGTTTACCGGGGAGCTGTTTTTT	CASSLDPGFTGELFF
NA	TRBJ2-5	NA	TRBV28	TGTGCCAGCTGGGCGGATCAAGAGACCCAGTACTTC	CASWADQETQYF
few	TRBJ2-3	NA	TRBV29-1	TGCAGCGTTGCCCAGGCAGGGGCCATTGGAGATACGCAGTATTTT	CSVAQAGAIGDTQYF
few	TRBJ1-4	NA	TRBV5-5	TGTGCCAGCAGCTTGGAGGGGGGCGCAACTAATGAAAAACTGTTTTTT	CASSLEGGATNEKLFF
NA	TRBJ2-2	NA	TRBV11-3	TGTGCCAGCAGCTTAACGCCAGTCGGGGAGCTGTTTTTT	CASSLTPVGELFF
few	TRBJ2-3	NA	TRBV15	TGTGCCACCAGCAGAGGCCTCCACACAGATACGCAGTATTTT	CATSRGLHTDTQYF
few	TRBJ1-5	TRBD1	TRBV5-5	TGTGCCAGCAGCTGGGGGGACAGTTATAGCAATCAGCCCCAGCATTTT	CASSWGDSYSNQPQHF
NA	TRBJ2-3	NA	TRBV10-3	TGTGCCAGCCTAGGGGGTCTCACAGATACGCAGTATTTT	CASLGGLTDTQYF
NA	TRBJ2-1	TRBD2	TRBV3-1	TGTGCCAGCAGTGGGATAGAGCGGGGGATTGAGCAGTTCTTC	CASSGIERGIEQFF